The T cell receptor (beta chain) described here comes from a study of regulatory T cells in long-lasting Graves disease. Specified time point: persistent/refractory GD, antithyroid drugs over 5 years with positive TRAb. RNA extracted from PBMCs served as the sequencing template. In each case, Graves' disease was diagnosed per American Thyroid Association guidelines. In Xi'an, China, an endocrinology department was the source of patients. The V gene end was trimmed by 1 base and the J gene end by 10 bases; junction bases not matched to a gene: 6. The CDR3 spans 15 residues. The germline CDR1 and CDR2 sequences are SNHLY and FYNNEI. Study outcomes and limitations: Preferential use of TRBV28, TRBJ1-2 and TRBJ2-5 was seen in persistent disease. Compared with new cases, persistent Graves' patients showed reduced TCR diversity.

Concerning this clonotype itself: Antigen: not known. A clone one base away is much larger, so this may be a read error.

HTBI primers from iRepertoire and Arm-PCR of CDR3 regions yielded the TCR beta libraries. TCRdb independently ran MiXCR on the multiplex PCR reads; one entry per CDR3 protein. The sample carries about 470,000 distinct CDR3 sequences, 20% to 25% recorded once. This sequence originates from a female donor with Graves disease. Sequenced here: peripheral blood mononuclear cells (PBMCs), sampled when the disease was refractory, from a patient treated with antithyroid drugs. This chain connects TRBV2 to TRBJ2-1, with 11 bases matching TRBD1. CDR3 protein: CASSEEGQGVGEQFF. The CDR3 DNA sequence: TGTGCCAGCAGTGAAGAGGGACAGGGGGTAGGGGAGCAGTTCTTC.